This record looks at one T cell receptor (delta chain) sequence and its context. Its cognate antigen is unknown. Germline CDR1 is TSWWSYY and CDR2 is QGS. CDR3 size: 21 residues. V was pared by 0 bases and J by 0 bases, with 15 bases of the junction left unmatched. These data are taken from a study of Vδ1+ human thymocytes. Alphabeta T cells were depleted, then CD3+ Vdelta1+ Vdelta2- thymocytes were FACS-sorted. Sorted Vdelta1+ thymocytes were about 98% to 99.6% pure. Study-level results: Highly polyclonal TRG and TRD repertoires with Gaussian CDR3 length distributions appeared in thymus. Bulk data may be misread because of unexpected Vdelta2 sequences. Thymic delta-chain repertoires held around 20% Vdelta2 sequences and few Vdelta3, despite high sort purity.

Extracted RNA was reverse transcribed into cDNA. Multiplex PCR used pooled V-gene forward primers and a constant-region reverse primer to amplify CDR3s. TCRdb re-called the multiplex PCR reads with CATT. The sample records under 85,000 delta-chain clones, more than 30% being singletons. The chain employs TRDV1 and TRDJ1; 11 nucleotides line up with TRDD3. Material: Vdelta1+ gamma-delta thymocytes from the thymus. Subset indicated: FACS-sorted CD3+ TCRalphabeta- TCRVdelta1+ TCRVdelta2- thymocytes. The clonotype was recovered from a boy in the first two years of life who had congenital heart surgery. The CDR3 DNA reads TGTGCTCTTGGGGAACTAGTATCTCTGGGGGATACCCGCAAGTACACCGATAAACTCATCTTT. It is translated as CALGELVSLGDTRKYTDKLIF.